This T cell receptor (beta chain) derives from a study of CXCR3-negative and CXCR3-positive naive CD8 T cells. Study information: TRB reads totalled about 135 million, about 1.5 +/- 0.3 million per library.

Triplicates of about 270,000 cells were sorted from each CD8+ T cell subset. Germline V gene lookup returns CDR1 SGDLS and CDR2 YYNGEE. The CDR3 loop spans 13 amino acids. UMI-labeled 5' RACE TRB cDNA libraries were prepared from the cells. One entry per CDR3 protein, without DNA, is what TCRdb gives after re-calling the 5' RACE reads. The sample has about 38,000 distinct CDR3 sequences. Study outcomes and limitations: Naive CXCR3-negative cells resembled naive CXCR3-positive cells in TRBV-TRBJ usage; memory cells differed.

Of note for this clonotype: The antigen remains unidentified.

The TCR was taken from a human donor in good health. Some clones in this sample may be carry-over from other donors' samples. V and J are TRBV9 and TRBJ1-2; TCRdb gives TRBD1 as the D gene, but with no DNA this cannot be confirmed. Sequencing input: memory CD8+ T cells from blood. The CDR3 loop is CASSDTGDYGYTF.